This T cell receptor (beta chain) is drawn from a study of blood T cell repertoires in COVID-19. V lost 5 bases and J 5 bases, leaving 14 bases between the germline ends. CDR3 length: 14 amino acids. CDR1 SGHTA and CDR2 FQGNSA come from the germline V gene. TCRdb keeps only in-frame clones here, not all; method: immunoSEQ multiplex PCR. The table has around 270,000 clones, around 84% seen once; the top ten hold over 5%. The chain couples TRBV7-2 to TRBJ2-3; D perhaps matches TRBD2 (5 bases). The receptor's source is a woman in her fifties or sixties with COVID-19, enrolled during active disease. The material sequenced was peripheral blood. DNA for the CDR3: TGTGCCAGCAGCCGTTCCGGGGAAGGAGATACGCAGTATTTT. Its protein is CASSRSGEGDTQYF.